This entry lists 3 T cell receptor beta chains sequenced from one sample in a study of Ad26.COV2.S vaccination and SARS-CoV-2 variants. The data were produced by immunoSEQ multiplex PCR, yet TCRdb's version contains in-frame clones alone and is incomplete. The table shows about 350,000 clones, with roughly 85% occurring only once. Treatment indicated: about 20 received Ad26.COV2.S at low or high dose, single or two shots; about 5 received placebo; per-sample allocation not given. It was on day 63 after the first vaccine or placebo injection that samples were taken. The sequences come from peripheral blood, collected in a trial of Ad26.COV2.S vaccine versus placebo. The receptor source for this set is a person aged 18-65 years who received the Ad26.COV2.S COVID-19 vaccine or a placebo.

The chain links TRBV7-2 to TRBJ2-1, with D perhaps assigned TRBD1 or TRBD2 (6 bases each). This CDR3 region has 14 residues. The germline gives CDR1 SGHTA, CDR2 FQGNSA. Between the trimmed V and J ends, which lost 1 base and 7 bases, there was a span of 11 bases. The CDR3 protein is CASSLVQGRNEQFF. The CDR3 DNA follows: TGTGCCAGCAGCTTAGTCCAGGGGAGGAATGAGCAGTTCTTC.

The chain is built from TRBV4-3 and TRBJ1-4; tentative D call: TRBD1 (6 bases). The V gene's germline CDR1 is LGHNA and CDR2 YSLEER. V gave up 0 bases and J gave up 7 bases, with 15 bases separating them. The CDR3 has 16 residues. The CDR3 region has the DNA TGCGCCAGCAGCCAAGATCCATGGCAGGGGTTTGAAAAACTGTTTTTT. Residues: CASSQDPWQGFEKLFF.

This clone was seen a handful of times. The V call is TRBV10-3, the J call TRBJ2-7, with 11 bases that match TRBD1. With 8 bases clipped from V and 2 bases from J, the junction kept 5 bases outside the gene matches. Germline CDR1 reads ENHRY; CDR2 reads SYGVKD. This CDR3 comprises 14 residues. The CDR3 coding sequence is TGTGCCATCGGGACGGGACAGGGGGCCTACGAGCAGTACTTC. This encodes CAIGTGQGAYEQYF.